This TCR beta chain was recorded in a study of cytomegalovirus exposure and HLA in healthy donors. Method: immunoSEQ multiplex PCR; TCRdb's copy keeps in-frame clones and lacks some. Of around 400,000 clones in the sample, 86% were seen once. Germline CDR1 is MGHRA and CDR2 is YSYEKL. Trimming took off 3 bases at V and 2 bases at J, with 14 bases between the two ends. The CDR3 is 15 residues long. The receptor's source is a woman in her late teens or twenties in good health and CMV-seronegative. The specimen was PBMCs. The rearrangement uses TRBV4-1 and TRBJ2-7; D is unresolved. CDR3: CASSQFSTSAYEQYF. The CDR3 region has the DNA TGCGCCAGCAGCCAGTTTTCGACATCGGCCTACGAGCAGTACTTC.